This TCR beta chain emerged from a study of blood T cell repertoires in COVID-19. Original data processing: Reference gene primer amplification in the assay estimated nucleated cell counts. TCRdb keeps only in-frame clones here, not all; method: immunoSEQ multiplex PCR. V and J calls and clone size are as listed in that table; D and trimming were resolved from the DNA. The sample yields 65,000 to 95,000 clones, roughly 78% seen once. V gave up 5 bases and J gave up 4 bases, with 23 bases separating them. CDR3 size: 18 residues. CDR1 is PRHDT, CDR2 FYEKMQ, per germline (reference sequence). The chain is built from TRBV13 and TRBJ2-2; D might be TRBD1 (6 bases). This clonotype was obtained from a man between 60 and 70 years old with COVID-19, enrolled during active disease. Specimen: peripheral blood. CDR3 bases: TGTGCCAGCAGCGAATCAACTACAGGGTTAATTGGCACCGGGGAGCTGTTTTTT. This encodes CASSESTTGLIGTGELFF.